These 12 T cell receptor beta chains share one sample of origin, sequenced in a study of T cell responses to AZD1222 COVID-19 vaccine (dated by TCRdb to about 2021). Receptor amplification or capture employed the immunoSEQ multiplex PCR assay. Entries here come from immuneACCESS through TCRdb and include only in-frame sequences with V and J called. Some clones fail to appear in such tables; in the studies checked, an unresolved V gene covers under half of the shortfall, and the cause of the remainder is unknown. Counted in this sample were over 150,000 clones; approximately 92% of them appeared once. 6.5% to 7% of the sample belongs to the ten largest clones. The sample's time point label, decoded: baseline before first vaccination. The source was peripheral blood, collected on day 0 of AZD1222 vaccination. The receptors originated from an adult in good health.

The chain is built from TRBV24-1 and TRBJ1-4; D unclear. The germline V and J ends were trimmed by 4 bases and 10 bases, with 12 bases remaining between them. Germline V gene data show CDR1 as KGHDR and CDR2 as SFDVKD. This CDR3 is 13 amino acids long. CDR3 in amino acids: CATSDQRSAKLFF. The CDR3 DNA reads as TGTGCCACCAGTGACCAGAGGTCCGCAAAACTGTTTTTT.

The CDR3 coding sequence is TGTGCCAGCAGCTTGGCTCCGTCCTACGAGCAGTACGTC. It is translated as CASSLAPSYEQYV. The chain is built from TRBV5-4 and TRBJ2-7; D gene ambiguous. The CDR3 is 13 residues long. Germline V gene lookup returns CDR1 SGHNT and CDR2 YYREEE (reference sequence). V dropped 0 bases and J dropped 1 base, with 5 bases sitting between them.

This clone was counted a few times. The chain has TRBV4-1 and TRBJ2-1; D not resolved. Trimming took off 6 bases at V and 1 base at J, with 10 bases between the two ends. The CDR3 sequence is 14 residues long. From germline, CDR1 is MGHRA and CDR2 YSYEKL. CDR3 coding DNA: TGCGCCAGCAGGGGTCGGTCATCCTACAATGAGCAGTTCTTC. Translating it yields CASRGRSSYNEQFF.

The rearrangement links TRBV7-3 to TRBJ1-1, with D tentatively TRBD1 (6 bases). The CDR3 length is 16 residues. Germline lookup yields CDR1 SGHTA and CDR2 FQGTGA. V was trimmed by 5 bases and J by 1 base, leaving 17 bases between them. The CDR3 region is CASSPRWSGANTEAFF. CDR3 nucleotide sequence: TGTGCCAGCAGCCCCCGGTGGTCAGGGGCGAACACTGAAGCTTTCTTT.

The chain has TRBV6-5 and TRBJ2-2; unclear D gene. The CDR3 sequence is 14 residues long. CDR1 is MNHEY, CDR2 SVGAGI, per germline. Trimming took 1 base from V and 4 from J, leaving 7 bases between them. CDR3 residues: CASSYYSPTGELFF. The CDR3 DNA sequence: TGTGCCAGCAGTTACTACAGTCCCACCGGGGAGCTGTTTTTT.

This clone was seen once. The chain recombines TRBV28 with TRBJ1-1, with 9 bases matching TRBD1. Germline trimming cut 8 bases from V and 0 bases from J; bases unmatched to any gene: 22. Germline CDR1 and CDR2: MDHEN and SYDVKM. The CDR3 is 20 residues long. The CDR3: CASVSGGTPGTGNMNTEAFF. The DNA of the CDR3 is TGTGCCAGCGTATCTGGAGGGACCCCCGGGACAGGGAACATGAACACTGAAGCTTTCTTT.

The chain recombines TRBV9 with TRBJ2-1, with 15 nucleotides matching TRBD2. CDR3 length: 19 residues. Germline V gene sequence: CDR1 SGDLS, CDR2 YYNGEE. V was clipped by 0 bases and J by 2 bases; unmatched bases: 6. CDR3 region: CASSVGTSGGAVAYNEQFF. The DNA for the CDR3 is TGTGCCAGCAGCGTAGGGACTAGCGGGGGGGCCGTCGCCTACAATGAGCAGTTCTTC.

V is TRBV9 and J is TRBJ2-4; D is uncertain. V was clipped by 4 bases and J by 1 base, with 9 bases between them. Germline V lookup: CDR1 SGDLS, CDR2 YYNGEE. The CDR3 length is 14 residues. The CDR3 protein is CASSSATAKNIQYF. CDR3 coding DNA: TGTGCCAGCAGCTCAGCTACGGCCAAAAACATTCAGTACTTC. Full variable domain (remainder filled in from reference TRBV9 and TRBJ2-4): DSGVTQTPKHLITATGQRVTLRCSPRSGDLSVYWYQQSLDQGLQFLIQYYNGEERAKGNILERFSAQQFPDLHSELNLSSLELGDSALYFCASSSATAKNIQYFGAGTRLSVL.

This chain uses TRBV7-9 with TRBJ1-6; D is unclear. Trimming pared 1 base from V and 9 bases from J, leaving 10 bases between. This CDR3 comprises 14 residues. Germline loops: CDR1 SEHNR, CDR2 FQNEAQ (reference sequence). CDR3 amino acids: CASSLVGGGSPLHF. CDR3 nucleotides: TGTGCCAGCAGCTTAGTCGGAGGAGGTTCACCCCTCCACTTT. Combining the CDR3 with reference TRBV7-9 and TRBJ1-6 gives the whole variable domain DTGVSQNPRHKITKRGQNVTFRCDPISEHNRLYWYRQTLGQGPEFLTYFQNEAQLEKSRLLSDRFSAERPKGSFSTLEIQRTEQGDSAMYLCASSLVGGGSPLHFGNGTRLTVT.

In its sample, this clone was seen once. The chain couples TRBV9 to TRBJ2-2; D is unresolved. Germline assignment: CDR1 SGDLS and CDR2 YYNGEE. V lost 4 bases and J lost 1, with 11 bases in between. This CDR3 contains 15 residues. CDR3 amino acids: CASSPAGQNTGELFF. The CDR3, as DNA: TGTGCCAGCAGCCCGGCTGGCCAGAACACCGGGGAGCTGTTTTTT.

V and J are TRBV29-1 and TRBJ2-7, with 7 bases identical to TRBD1. Germline CDR1 and CDR2: SQVTM and ANQGSEA. CDR3 length: 13 amino acids. Losses at the gene ends were 4 bases for V and 5 bases for J; bases not matched to a gene: 8. The CDR3 reads CSVAHRQGNEQYF. The CDR3 DNA follows: TGCAGCGTTGCCCACCGACAGGGTAACGAGCAGTACTTC.

The V call is TRBV2, the J call TRBJ1-1, with D maybe TRBD1 (5 bases). This CDR3 region has 13 residues. The V and J ends lost 10 bases and 1 base respectively, with 13 bases between them. Germline V gene data show CDR1 as SNHLY and CDR2 as FYNNEI. In DNA, the CDR3 is TGTGCCACCCAGACAGCAAGGAACACTGAAGCTTTCTTT. As protein: CATQTARNTEAFF. Full variable domain (remainder filled in from reference TRBV2 and TRBJ1-1): EPEVTQTPSHQVTQMGQEVILRCVPISNHLYFYWYRQILGQKVEFLVSFYNNEISEKSEIFDDQFSVERPDGSNFTLKIRSTKLEDSAMYFCATQTARNTEAFFGQGTRLTVV.